This entry concerns a single T cell receptor beta chain. No antigen is known for it. The data are from a study of T cells expressing NK-cell markers. Study in general: Sequencing of TCR beta repertoires drew on sorted CD3+CD56+NKG2C+, CD3+CD56+NKG2C- and CD3+CD56-NKG2C+ T cells. Seven of the eight sequenced donors were classified as HCMV-seropositive, and one was classified as seronegative. Broader study findings: Among CD8+ T cells from five or six donors, dominant NKG2C+ clonotypes accounted for about 1.0-7.5%.

TCRdb re-called the 5' RACE reads; every CDR3 protein appears as one record, without DNA. The sample totals 300,000 to 500,000 distinct CDR3 sequences. This CDR3 is built from 13 residues. Looked up from germline, CDR1 is MDHEN and CDR2 is SYDVKM. Material: blood T cells: a sorted CD56 or NKG2C T cell subset, CD4+ or CD8+ T cells, or bulk PBMC T cells (not recorded which). V is TRBV28 and J is TRBJ2-7; TCRdb's assignment of TRBD1 cannot be checked, as there is no DNA. This clonotype originated in a woman between 50 and 59 years old in good health. CDR3 sequence: CASSLRSTGWQYF.